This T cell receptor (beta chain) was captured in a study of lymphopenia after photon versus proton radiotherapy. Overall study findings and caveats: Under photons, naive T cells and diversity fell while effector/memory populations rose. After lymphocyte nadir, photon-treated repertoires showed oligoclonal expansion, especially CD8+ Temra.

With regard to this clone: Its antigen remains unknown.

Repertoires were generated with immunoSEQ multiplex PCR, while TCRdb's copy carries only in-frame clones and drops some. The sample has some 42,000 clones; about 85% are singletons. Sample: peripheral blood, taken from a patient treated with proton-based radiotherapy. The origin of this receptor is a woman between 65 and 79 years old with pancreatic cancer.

CDR3 sequence reads: CASSPRQGFYEQYF. CDR3 DNA sequence: TGCGCCAGCAGTCCCCGACAGGGTTTCTACGAGCAGTACTTC. This chain joins TRBV23-1 and TRBJ2-7, with 7 positions matching TRBD1. TRBV23-1 is labeled an ORF, and its function is uncertain. The CDR3 is 14 amino acids. The J segment lost 3 bases and the V segment lost 4 bases, leaving 6 bases of the junction unmatched.